This T cell receptor (beta chain) was documented in a study of T cells in Graves' hyperthyroidism and ophthalmopathy. General observations from the study: Researchers found most expanded thyroid clonotypes above 0.001 in blood as well.

Germline values: CDR1 ENHRY, CDR2 SYGVKD. The J segment lost 6 bases and the V segment lost 4 bases, leaving 7 bases of the junction unmatched. This CDR3 has 15 residues. There were TCR beta CDR3 regions amplified from RNA transcripts. A first-round RT-PCR of the TCR CDR3 used the HTBI primer set. TCRdb re-called the multiplex PCR reads with MiXCR, one entry per CDR3 protein. The data hold hundreds of thousands of distinct CDR3 sequences, with about half observed a single time. This clonotype was counted at least ten times. What it recognizes is unknown. Absent ophthalmopathy progression within 18 months defined stable Graves' hyperthyroidism. Newly diagnosed hyperthyroidism, duration under 2 months, in patients aged 18 to 65.

The chain couples TRBV10-3 to TRBJ1-2, with 11 bases matching TRBD1. The receptor was derived from a woman aged 18-35 years with Graves' hyperthyroidism. Sequencing input: peripheral blood or thyroid tissue (not recorded which). For the CDR3, the DNA is TGTGCCATCAGTGGCCCGGGACAGGGGGGCAATGGCTACACCTTC. Translating gives CAISGPGQGGNGYTF.